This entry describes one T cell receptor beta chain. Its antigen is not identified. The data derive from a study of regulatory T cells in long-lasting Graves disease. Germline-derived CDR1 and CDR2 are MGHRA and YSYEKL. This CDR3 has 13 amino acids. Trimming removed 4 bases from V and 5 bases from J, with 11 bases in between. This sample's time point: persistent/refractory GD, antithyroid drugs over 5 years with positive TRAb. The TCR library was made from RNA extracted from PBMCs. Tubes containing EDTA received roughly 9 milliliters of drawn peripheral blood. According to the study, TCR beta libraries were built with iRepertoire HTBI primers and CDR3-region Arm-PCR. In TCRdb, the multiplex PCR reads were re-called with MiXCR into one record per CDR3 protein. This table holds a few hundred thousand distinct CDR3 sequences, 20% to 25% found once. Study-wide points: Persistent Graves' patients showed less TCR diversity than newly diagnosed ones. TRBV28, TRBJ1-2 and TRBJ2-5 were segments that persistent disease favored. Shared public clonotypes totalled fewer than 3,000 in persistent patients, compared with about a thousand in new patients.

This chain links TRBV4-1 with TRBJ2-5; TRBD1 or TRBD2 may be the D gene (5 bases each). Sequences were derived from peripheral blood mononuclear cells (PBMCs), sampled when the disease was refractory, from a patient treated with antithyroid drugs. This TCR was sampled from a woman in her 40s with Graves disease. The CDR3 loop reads CASSLRDLETQYF. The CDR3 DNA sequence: TGCGCCAGCAGCCTCCGGGACCTTGAGACCCAGTACTTC.